The 30 T cell receptor beta chains listed next were all sequenced from one sample in a study of neurological immune-mediated disorders. TCRdb analysed the 5' RACE reads with MiXCR anew, one entry per CDR3 protein. This table holds 40,000 or so distinct CDR3 sequences, roughly 2.5% found once. Specimen: PBMCs. The receptors were sampled from a man over 45 with multiple sclerosis.

This clonotype has a count of ten or more. V and J are TRBV29-1 and TRBJ2-1; 7 nucleotides line up with TRBD2. Germline V lookup: CDR1 SQVTM, CDR2 ANQGSEA. This CDR3 is 14 amino acids long. Unmatched junction bases numbered 7, after V lost 6 bases and J lost 2 bases. In DNA form, the CDR3 reads TGCAGCGTCGCTCGGACTAGTCCCTACAATGAGCAGTTCTTC. This gives the protein CSVARTSPYNEQFF.

This clonotype was picked up many times. The chain links TRBV9 to TRBJ2-5; TRBD2 aligns across 10 bases. Germline CDR1 SGDLS, CDR2 YYNGEE. This CDR3 is built from 15 residues. Trimming removed 0 bases from V and 2 bases from J; junction bases left unmatched: 1. The CDR3 loop reads CASSVAAGGQETQYF. DNA of the CDR3: TGTGCCAGCAGCGTAGCAGCGGGGGGGCAAGAGACCCAGTACTTC.

In this sample, this clonotype turned up many times. The rearrangement joins TRBV11-2 to TRBJ1-1; possibly TRBD1 for D (5 bases). The CDR3 loop spans 15 amino acids. Germline V CDR1 and CDR2: SGHAT, FQNNGV. V was clipped by 4 bases and J by 2 bases, with 14 bases between them. CDR3 residues: CASSSGVRVNTEAFF. The CDR3 bases are TGTGCCAGCAGCTCTGGGGTCAGGGTCAACACTGAAGCTTTCTTT.

The table lists this clonotype with many counts. J is TRBJ2-1 and V is TRBV28; D remains unclear. The CDR3 loop spans 15 amino acids. Germline V lookup: CDR1 MDHEN, CDR2 SYDVKM. The V gene lost 5 bases and the J gene lost 13 bases, with 24 bases spanning the gap. The CDR3: CASSPLTVGQLRQFF. CDR3 in DNA: TGTGCCAGCAGTCCCCTCACAGTAGGGCAGCTGCGTCAGTTCTTC. Full variable domain (outside the CDR3, taken from reference TRBV28 and TRBJ2-1): DVKVTQSSRYLVKRTGEKVFLECVQDMDHENMFWYRQDPGLGLRLIYFSYDVKMKEKGDIPEGYSVSREKKERFSLILESASTNQTSMYLCASSPLTVGQLRQFFGPGTRLTVL.

This clonotype was seen repeatedly, ten times or more. The V call is TRBV9, the J call TRBJ1-4, with D unclear. The germline gives CDR1 SGDLS, CDR2 YYNGEE. This CDR3 is built from 14 residues. Deletions cut 4 bases from V and 7 bases from J, with 14 bases between. The CDR3 sequence is CASSPHLEGEKLFF. The CDR3 DNA follows: TGTGCCAGCAGCCCCCACTTGGAAGGTGAAAAACTGTTTTTT. Full variable domain (rest looked up from reference TRBV9 and TRBJ1-4): DSGVTQTPKHLITATGQRVTLRCSPRSGDLSVYWYQQSLDQGLQFLIQYYNGEERAKGNILERFSAQQFPDLHSELNLSSLELGDSALYFCASSPHLEGEKLFFGSGTQLSVL.

In this sample, this clonotype turned up many times. One end of the junction does not line up with germline, which may come from a read error. The V and J genes are TRBV4-1 and TRBJ1-6; D not certain. Germline-derived CDR1 and CDR2 are MGHRA and YSYEKL. The CDR3 has 13 residues. In DNA, the CDR3 is TGCGCCAGCAGCCGGACGGTAAATTCGCCCCTCCACTTT. Amino acid sequence: CASSRTVNSPLHF.

This clonotype was detected ten times or more. The gene calls are TRBV3-1 and TRBJ1-1, with TRBD1 identical over 7 bases. The CDR3 contains 19 residues. Germline CDR1 LGHDT, CDR2 YNNKEL (reference sequence). The ends lost 4 bases at V and 0 bases at J; junction bases unmatched: 17. The CDR3, as DNA: TGTGCCAGCAGCCTCTCCTCCGCTTGGGACAGCCATATGAACACTGAAGCTTTCTTT. Translated, it gives CASSLSSAWDSHMNTEAFF.

There are many counts of this clonotype. This chain joins TRBV18 and TRBJ2-7; D is possibly TRBD1 (5 bases). The CDR3 extends over 14 amino acids. From germline, CDR1 is KGHSH and CDR2 LQKENI. Trimming removed 0 bases from V and 2 bases from J, with 8 bases in between. The chain's CDR3 is CASSPPGRTYEQYF. The CDR3 bases are TGTGCCAGCTCACCACCGGGGCGCACCTACGAGCAGTACTTC.

The table lists this clonotype with many counts. The genes are TRBV12-3 or TRBV12-4 and TRBJ2-2, with TRBD1 matching over 9 bases. The CDR3 is 15 residues long. V was pared by 3 bases and J by 4 bases, with 3 bases of the junction left unmatched. CDR3 DNA sequence: TGTGCCAGCAGTTTTGTGACAGGGGGCACCGGGGAGCTGTTTTTT. It specifies CASSFVTGGTGELFF.

This clonotype was counted ten times or more. The chain recombines TRBV6-6 with TRBJ2-3, with D perhaps TRBD1 (6 bases). This CDR3 region has 13 residues. Trimming took off 6 bases at V and 1 base at J, with 8 bases between the two ends. Germline-derived CDR1 and CDR2 are MNHNY and SVGAGI (reference sequence). CDR3 loop: CASRHRGTDTQYF. The CDR3 region has the DNA TGTGCCAGCAGACACAGGGGCACAGATACGCAGTATTTT.

This clonotype was seen a few times. The junction shows a germline mismatch at one end, possibly a read error. V and J are TRBV6-5 and TRBJ1-6; tentative D call: TRBD1 (6 bases). The germline V gene has CDR1 MNHEY and CDR2 SVGAGI. The CDR3 spans 15 residues. DNA of the CDR3: TGTGCCAGCAGTCCCCGGGGGCAACTGGGGTCACCCCTCAACTTT. Translated, it gives CASSPRGQLGSPLNF.

This clonotype was counted at least ten times. The J gene is TRBJ2-3, the V gene TRBV9, with 11 bases matching TRBD2. The CDR3 loop spans 16 amino acids. Germline values: CDR1 SGDLS, CDR2 YYNGEE. The V gene end was trimmed by 2 bases and the J gene end by 5 bases; junction bases not matched to a gene: 7. The CDR3 protein is CASSVTSGTALDTQYF. DNA for the CDR3: TGTGCCAGCAGCGTGACTAGCGGGACAGCCTTAGATACGCAGTATTTT.

In this sample, this clonotype turned up many times. This chain joins TRBV5-1 and TRBJ2-5; no clear D gene. The CDR3 has 11 amino acids. Trimming took 6 bases from V and 0 from J, leaving 3 bases between them. CDR1 and CDR2 (germline): SGHRS, YFSETQ. CDR3 amino acids: CASKYQETQYF. DNA of the CDR3: TGCGCCAGCAAGTACCAAGAGACCCAGTACTTC.

This clonotype was observed at least ten times. The rearrangement joins TRBV28 to TRBJ2-5, with TRBD2 matching over 7 bases. The CDR3 is 13 residues long. V was clipped by 5 bases and J by 4 bases; unmatched bases: 4. Germline V gene lookup returns CDR1 MDHEN and CDR2 SYDVKM. CDR3 residues: CASSQPSGETQYF. CDR3 DNA: TGTGCCAGCAGTCAACCTAGCGGAGAGACCCAGTACTTC.

This clonotype was seen many times. CDR3 amino acids: CSAPTSGGRSEQFF. CDR3 DNA sequence: TGCAGTGCTCCGACTAGCGGGGGGAGAAGCGAGCAGTTCTTC. The chain links TRBV20-1 to TRBJ2-1; 13 positions match TRBD2. In germline, CDR1 is DFQATT, CDR2 SNEGSKA (reference sequence). V lost 5 bases to trimming and J lost 10 bases; unmatched junction nucleotides: 8. The length of the CDR3 is 14 residues.

This clonotype has at least ten counts. This sequence joins TRBV5-1 and TRBJ2-1, with D unresolved. The V and J ends lost 4 bases and 4 bases respectively, with 6 bases between them. Germline V CDR1 and CDR2: SGHRS, YFSETQ. The CDR3 loop spans 12 amino acids. This CDR3 is CASSRTYNEQFF. CDR3 nucleotides: TGCGCCAGCAGCCGAACATACAATGAGCAGTTCTTC.

There are many counts of this clonotype. This rearrangement joins TRBV12-3 or TRBV12-4 to TRBJ1-1; D remains unclear. The CDR3 covers 13 residues. The V and J ends lost 5 bases and 7 bases respectively, with 14 bases between them. CDR3: CASSTDPDGEAFF. Here the CDR3 DNA reads TGTGCCAGCAGTACCGACCCGGATGGTGAAGCTTTCTTT.

This clonotype has ten or more counts. The limits of the CDR3 on the DNA are not certain, so only TCRdb's listed CDR3 is given. The rearrangement uses TRBV29-1 and TRBJ1-5; the table calls TRBD1, which could not be checked here. Inclusive of both ends, the CDR3 amounts to 13 amino acids. Germline V lookup: CDR1 SQVTM, CDR2 ANQGSEA. The CDR3 loop reads CSVVGPGNQPQNF.

This clonotype was counted ten times or more. The chain employs TRBV7-2 and TRBJ2-7, with 8 nucleotides matching TRBD2. The CDR3 spans 15 residues. Germline assignment: CDR1 SGHTA and CDR2 FQGNSA. V lost 1 base, J lost 0 bases, and 2 bases stayed unmatched. DNA for the CDR3: TGTGCCAGCAGCTTAGGGAGCGGGGGCTCCTACGAGCAGTACTTC. Encoded protein: CASSLGSGGSYEQYF.

The sample holds many counts of this clonotype. V is TRBV4-3 and J is TRBJ2-7, with 9 bases aligning to TRBD1. CDR3 length: 15 amino acids. J gave up 3 bases and V 2 bases, and 5 bases lay outside the gene matches. The germline gives CDR1 LGHNA, CDR2 YSLEER. Written as DNA, the CDR3 is TGCGCCAGCAGCCAATCCGGGACAGGGCTCTACGAGCAGTACTTC. Its translation is CASSQSGTGLYEQYF.

This clonotype appeared many times. This chain connects TRBV5-1 to TRBJ2-2; D is unresolved. Germline assignment: CDR1 SGHRS and CDR2 YFSETQ. Trimming shortened V by 0 bases and J by 1 base, and 4 bases separated the two germline ends. The CDR3 loop spans 14 amino acids. The CDR3 here is CASSLDGNTGELFF. CDR3 DNA sequence: TGCGCCAGCAGCTTGGATGGGAACACCGGGGAGCTGTTTTTT.

There are many counts of this clonotype. This chain connects TRBV29-1 to TRBJ1-1; 8 nucleotides agree with TRBD1. Germline lookup yields CDR1 SQVTM and CDR2 ANQGSEA. This CDR3 comprises 12 residues. With 6 bases clipped from V and 6 bases from J, the junction kept 6 bases outside the gene matches. The CDR3 coding sequence is TGCAGCGTCTGGGACAGGCTGGCTGAAGCTTTCTTT. This encodes CSVWDRLAEAFF. Drawing the rest from reference TRBV29-1 and TRBJ1-1, the complete variable domain is SAVISQKPSRDICQRGTSLTIQCQVDSQVTMMFWYRQQPGQSLTLIATANQGSEATYESGFVIDKFPISRPNLTFSTLTVSNMSPEDSSIYLCSVWDRLAEAFFGQGTRLTVV.

This clonotype was detected many times. The chain joins TRBV12-3 or TRBV12-4 to TRBJ2-2; tentative D call: TRBD1 (5 bases). The V end was cut by 7 bases, the J end by 6 bases, with 12 bases between. The CDR3 sequence is 13 residues long. CDR3 residues: CASIQGLAGELFF. For the CDR3, the DNA is TGTGCCAGCATCCAGGGTTTGGCCGGGGAGCTGTTTTTT.

At least ten counts were recorded for this clonotype. The chain recombines TRBV28 with TRBJ2-7, with 9 positions matching TRBD1. V lost 4 bases to trimming and J lost 4 bases; unmatched junction nucleotides: 14. The germline CDR1 and CDR2 sequences are MDHEN and SYDVKM. The CDR3 covers 17 residues. The CDR3 sequence is CASSSHTTGTGSYEQYF. CDR3 in DNA: TGTGCCAGCAGTTCCCACACCACCGGGACAGGGAGTTACGAGCAGTACTTC.

This clonotype was found many times. The chain combines TRBV7-9 with TRBJ2-3, with 11 bases identical to TRBD2. Germline V lookup: CDR1 SEHNR, CDR2 FQNEAQ (reference sequence). CDR3 size: 16 residues. Trimming at V came to 5 bases and at J to 2 bases, leaving 6 bases not matched to a gene. The CDR3 region is CASSPGTSGLTDTQYF. The CDR3 DNA follows: TGTGCCAGCAGCCCCGGGACTAGCGGACTCACAGATACGCAGTATTTT.

At least ten counts were recorded for this clonotype. The rearrangement links TRBV3-1 to TRBJ1-6; D is perhaps TRBD1 (5 bases). V lost 1 base and J 6 bases, leaving 16 bases between the germline ends. The CDR3 covers 17 residues. The germline V gene has CDR1 LGHDT and CDR2 YNNKEL (reference sequence). CDR3: CASSQGQGLVGNSPLHF. The CDR3 DNA sequence: TGTGCCAGCAGCCAAGGTCAGGGTTTGGTGGGTAATTCACCCCTCCACTTT.

This clonotype was recorded many times. The chain recombines TRBV20-1 with TRBJ2-5, with 8 positions matching TRBD1. The CDR3 spans 15 residues. Germline V CDR1 and CDR2: DFQATT, SNEGSKA (reference sequence). The J segment lost 1 base and the V segment lost 5 bases, leaving 9 bases of the junction unmatched. The DNA of the CDR3 is TGCAGTGCTGGGCAGGGGGCACTCCCCCAAGAGACCCAGTACTTC. Translation gives CSAGQGALPQETQYF.

This clonotype was detected many times. V gene TRBV9 combines with J gene TRBJ1-2; D is undetermined. The germline V gene encodes CDR1 SGDLS and CDR2 YYNGEE. V lost 1 base and J lost 4, with 17 bases in between. The CDR3 spans 16 residues. DNA for the CDR3: TGTGCCAGCAGCGTAATCCTAGACGGGCGTGGCTATGGCTACACCTTC. Residues: CASSVILDGRGYGYTF.

This clonotype was recorded many times. The chain couples TRBV5-1 to TRBJ2-5, with a weak D call TRBD1 (6 bases). Trimming pared 0 bases from V and 5 bases from J, leaving 14 bases between. CDR1 and CDR2 (germline): SGHRS, YFSETQ. This CDR3 is built from 15 residues. The CDR3 DNA reads TGCGCCAGCAGCTTGGGCAGGGTTCAGGGGGAGACCCAGTACTTC. It yields the protein CASSLGRVQGETQYF.

At least ten counts were recorded for this clonotype. The chain is built from TRBV7-9 and TRBJ1-5; D may be TRBD1 (6 bases). The CDR3 covers 15 residues. Germline CDR1 is SEHNR and CDR2 is FQNEAQ (reference sequence). Trimming took 3 bases from V and 9 from J, leaving 18 bases between them. The CDR3 here is CASSLSPQTQGPQHF. The CDR3 nucleotides read TGTGCCAGCAGCTTGAGTCCCCAGACACAGGGGCCCCAGCATTTT.